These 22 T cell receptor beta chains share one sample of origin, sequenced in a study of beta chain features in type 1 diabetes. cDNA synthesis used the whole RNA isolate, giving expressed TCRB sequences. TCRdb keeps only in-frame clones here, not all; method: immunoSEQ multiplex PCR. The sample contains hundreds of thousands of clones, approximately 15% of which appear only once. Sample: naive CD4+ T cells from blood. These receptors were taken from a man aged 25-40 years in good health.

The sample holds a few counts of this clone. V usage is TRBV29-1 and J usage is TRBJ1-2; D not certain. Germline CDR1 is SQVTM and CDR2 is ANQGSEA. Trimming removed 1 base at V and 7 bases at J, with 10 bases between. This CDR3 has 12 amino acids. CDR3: CSVEGWKSGYTF. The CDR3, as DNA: TGCAGCGTTGAAGGGTGGAAGAGTGGCTACACCTTC.

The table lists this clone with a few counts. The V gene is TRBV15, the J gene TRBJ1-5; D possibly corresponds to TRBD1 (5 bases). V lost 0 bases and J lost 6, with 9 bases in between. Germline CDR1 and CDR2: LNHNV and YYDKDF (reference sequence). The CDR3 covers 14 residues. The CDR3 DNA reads TGTGCCACCAGCAGAGATCAGGGACGTCAGCCCCAGCATTTT. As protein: CATSRDQGRQPQHF. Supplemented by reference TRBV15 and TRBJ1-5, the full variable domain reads DAMVIQNPRYQVTQFGKPVTLSCSQTLNHNVMYWYQQKSSQAPKLLFHYYDKDFNNEADTPDNFQSRRPNTSFCFLDIRSPGLGDTAMYLCATSRDQGRQPQHFGDGTRLSIL.

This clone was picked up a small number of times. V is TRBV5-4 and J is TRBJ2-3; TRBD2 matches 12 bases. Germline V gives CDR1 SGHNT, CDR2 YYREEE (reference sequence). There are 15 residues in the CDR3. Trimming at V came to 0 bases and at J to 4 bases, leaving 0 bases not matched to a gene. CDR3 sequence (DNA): TGTGCCAGCAGCTTGGGGACTAGCGGGGCAGATACGCAGTATTTT. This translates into CASSLGTSGADTQYF.

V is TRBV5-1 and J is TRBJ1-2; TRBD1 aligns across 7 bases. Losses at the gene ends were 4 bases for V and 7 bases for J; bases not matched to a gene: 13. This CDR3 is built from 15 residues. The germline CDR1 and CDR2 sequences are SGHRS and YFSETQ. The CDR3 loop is CASSTTTGINGGYTF. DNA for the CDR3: TGCGCCAGCAGCACTACGACAGGGATCAACGGTGGCTACACCTTC. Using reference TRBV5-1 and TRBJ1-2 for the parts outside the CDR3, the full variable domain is KAGVTQTPRYLIKTRGQQVTLSCSPISGHRSVSWYQQTPGQGLQFLFEYFSETQRNKGNFPGRFSGRQFSNSRSEMNVSTLELGDSALYLCASSTTTGINGGYTFGSGTRLTVV.

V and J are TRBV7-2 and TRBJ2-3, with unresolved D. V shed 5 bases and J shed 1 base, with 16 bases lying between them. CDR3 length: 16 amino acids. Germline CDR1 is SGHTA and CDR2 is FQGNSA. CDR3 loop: CASSPSLGIRTDTQYF. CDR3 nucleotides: TGTGCCAGCAGCCCCAGTTTAGGGATACGCACAGATACGCAGTATTTT.

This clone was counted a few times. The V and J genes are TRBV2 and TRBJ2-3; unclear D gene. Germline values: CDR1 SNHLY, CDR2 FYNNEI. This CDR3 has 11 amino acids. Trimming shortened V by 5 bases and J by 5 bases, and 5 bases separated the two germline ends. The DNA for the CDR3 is TGTGCCAGCAGTCAGAAAGATACGCAGTATTTT. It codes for CASSQKDTQYF.

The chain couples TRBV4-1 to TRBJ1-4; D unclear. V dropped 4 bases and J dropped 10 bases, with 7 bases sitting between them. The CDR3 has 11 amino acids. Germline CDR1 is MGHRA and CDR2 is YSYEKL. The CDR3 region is CASSPPGKLFF. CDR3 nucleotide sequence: TGCGCCAGCAGCCCGCCCGGAAAACTGTTTTTT.

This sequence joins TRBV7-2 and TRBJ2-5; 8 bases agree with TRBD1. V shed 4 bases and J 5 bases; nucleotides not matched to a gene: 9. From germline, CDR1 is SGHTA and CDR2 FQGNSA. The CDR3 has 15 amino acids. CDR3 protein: CASSSVRGRGETQYF. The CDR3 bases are TGTGCCAGCAGCTCGGTCAGGGGGCGAGGGGAGACCCAGTACTTC.

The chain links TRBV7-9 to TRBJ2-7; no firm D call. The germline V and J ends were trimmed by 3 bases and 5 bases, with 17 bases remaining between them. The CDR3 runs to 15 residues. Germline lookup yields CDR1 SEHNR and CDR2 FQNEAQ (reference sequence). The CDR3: CASSFVPDRGNEQYF. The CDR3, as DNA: TGTGCCAGCAGCTTCGTCCCGGACCGAGGCAACGAGCAGTACTTC.

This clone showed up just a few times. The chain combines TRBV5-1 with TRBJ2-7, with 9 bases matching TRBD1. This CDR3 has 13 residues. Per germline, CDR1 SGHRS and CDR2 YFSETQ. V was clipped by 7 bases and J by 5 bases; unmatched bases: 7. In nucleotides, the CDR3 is TGCGCCAGCTCGGGACAGGGATTCCACGAGCAGTACTTC. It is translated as CASSGQGFHEQYF.

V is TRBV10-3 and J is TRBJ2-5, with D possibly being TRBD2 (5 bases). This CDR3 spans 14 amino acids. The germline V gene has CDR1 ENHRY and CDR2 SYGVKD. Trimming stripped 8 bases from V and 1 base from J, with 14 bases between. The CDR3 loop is CAIGRADSQETQYF. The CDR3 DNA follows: TGTGCCATCGGAAGAGCGGACTCCCAAGAGACCCAGTACTTC.

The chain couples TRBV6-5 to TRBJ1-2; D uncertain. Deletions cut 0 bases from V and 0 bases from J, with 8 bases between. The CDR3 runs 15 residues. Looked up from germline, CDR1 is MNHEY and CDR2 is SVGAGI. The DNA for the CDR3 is TGTGCCAGCAGTTACTCGTCCGCGGCTAACTATGGCTACACCTTC. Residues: CASSYSSAANYGYTF.

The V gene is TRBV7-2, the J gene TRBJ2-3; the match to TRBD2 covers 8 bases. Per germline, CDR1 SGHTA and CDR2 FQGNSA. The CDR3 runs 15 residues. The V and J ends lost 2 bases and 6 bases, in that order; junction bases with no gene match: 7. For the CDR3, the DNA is TGTGCCAGCAGCTTAAGGGGACTAGTAGGGGATACGCAGTATTTT. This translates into CASSLRGLVGDTQYF.

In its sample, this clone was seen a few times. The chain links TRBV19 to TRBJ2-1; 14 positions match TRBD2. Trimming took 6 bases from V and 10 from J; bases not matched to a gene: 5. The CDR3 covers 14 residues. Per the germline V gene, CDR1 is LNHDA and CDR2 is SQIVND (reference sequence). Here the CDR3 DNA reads TGTGCCAGTAGCCAGGGACTAGCGGGAGTAGAGCAGTTCTTC. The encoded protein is CASSQGLAGVEQFF.

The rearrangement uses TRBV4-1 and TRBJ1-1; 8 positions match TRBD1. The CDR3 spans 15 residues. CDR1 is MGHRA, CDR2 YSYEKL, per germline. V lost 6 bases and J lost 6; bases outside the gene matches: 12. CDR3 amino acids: CASRATLRGRPEAFF. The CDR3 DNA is TGCGCCAGCAGAGCAACCCTCAGGGGGCGTCCTGAAGCTTTCTTT.

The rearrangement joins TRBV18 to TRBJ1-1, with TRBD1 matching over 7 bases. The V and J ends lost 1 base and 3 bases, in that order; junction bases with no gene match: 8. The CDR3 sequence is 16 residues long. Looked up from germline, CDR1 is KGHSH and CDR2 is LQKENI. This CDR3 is CASSPQGAYVDTEAFF. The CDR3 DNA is TGTGCCAGCTCACCACAGGGGGCGTATGTGGACACTGAAGCTTTCTTT. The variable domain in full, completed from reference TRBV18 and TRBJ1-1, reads NAGVMQNPRHLVRRRGQEARLRCSPMKGHSHVYWYRQLPEEGLKFMVYLQKENIIDESGMPKERFSAEFPKEGPSILRIQQVVRGDSAAYFCASSPQGAYVDTEAFFGQGTRLTVV.

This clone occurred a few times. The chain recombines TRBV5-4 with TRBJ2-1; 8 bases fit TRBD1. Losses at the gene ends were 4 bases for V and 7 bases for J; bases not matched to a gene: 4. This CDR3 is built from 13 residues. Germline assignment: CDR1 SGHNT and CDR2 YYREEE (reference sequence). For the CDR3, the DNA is TGTGCCAGCAGCGGACAGGGAAATAATGAGCAGTTCTTC. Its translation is CASSGQGNNEQFF.

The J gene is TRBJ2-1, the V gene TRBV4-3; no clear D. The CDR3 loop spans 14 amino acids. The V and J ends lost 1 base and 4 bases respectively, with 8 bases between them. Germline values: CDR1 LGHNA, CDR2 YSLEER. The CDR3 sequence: CASSQGLVYNEQFF. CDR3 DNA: TGCGCCAGCAGCCAAGGACTGGTATACAATGAGCAGTTCTTC.

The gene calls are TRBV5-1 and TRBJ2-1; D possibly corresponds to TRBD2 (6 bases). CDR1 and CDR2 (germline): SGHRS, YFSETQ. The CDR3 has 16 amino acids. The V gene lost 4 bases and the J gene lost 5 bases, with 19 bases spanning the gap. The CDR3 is CASSGPTPGLNNEQFF. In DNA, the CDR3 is TGCGCCAGCAGCGGGCCAACCCCGGGACTGAACAATGAGCAGTTCTTC.

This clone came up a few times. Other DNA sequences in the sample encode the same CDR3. The CDR3 sequence is CASSPRTAQETQYF. The CDR3 DNA follows: TGTGCCAGCAGCCCCAGGACAGCCCAAGAGACCCAGTACTTC. The chain links TRBV7-2 to TRBJ2-5; D is perhaps TRBD1 (6 bases). The CDR3 length is 14 residues. Trimming took off 5 bases at V and 1 base at J, with 11 bases between the two ends. Germline CDR1 and CDR2: SGHTA and FQGNSA.

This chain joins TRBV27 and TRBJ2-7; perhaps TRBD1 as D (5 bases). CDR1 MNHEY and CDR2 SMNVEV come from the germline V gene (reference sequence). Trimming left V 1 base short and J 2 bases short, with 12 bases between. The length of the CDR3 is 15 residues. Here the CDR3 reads CASSLFQGPPYEQYF. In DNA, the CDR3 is TGTGCCAGCAGTTTATTTCAGGGTCCCCCCTACGAGCAGTACTTC.

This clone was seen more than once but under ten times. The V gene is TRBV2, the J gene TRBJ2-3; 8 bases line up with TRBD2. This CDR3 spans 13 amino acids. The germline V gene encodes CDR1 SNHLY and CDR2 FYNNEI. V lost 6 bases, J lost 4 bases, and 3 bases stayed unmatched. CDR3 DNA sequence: TGTGCCAGCAGCGGGACTAGGGCAGATACGCAGTATTTT. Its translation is CASSGTRADTQYF.